The 22 T cell receptor beta chains listed next were all sequenced from one sample in a study of blood T cell repertoires in COVID-19. Here immunoSEQ multiplex PCR was the method, and the copy in TCRdb shows in-frame clones only, minus some. Found here are approximately 280,000 clones, around 90% of them singletons; the top ten hold about 9.8%. Input material: peripheral blood. The receptors were gathered from a man aged 18-30 years with active or convalescent COVID-19.

In nucleotides, the CDR3 is TGTGCCAGCAGCCTGAGGGGACTCCGCAATCAGCCCCAGCATTTT. Its protein is CASSLRGLRNQPQHF. This chain joins TRBV6-5 and TRBJ1-5; a weak D match, TRBD1 (5 bases). Germline CDR1 reads MNHEY; CDR2 reads SVGAGI. The CDR3 spans 15 residues. V gave up 6 bases and J gave up 2 bases, with 14 bases separating them.

This clone has just a few counts. CDR3 nucleotide sequence: TGTGCCAGTAGTATGGGCAGGGAACTGTTTTTT. Translation gives CASSMGRELFF. The rearrangement joins TRBV19 to TRBJ1-4, with D possibly being TRBD1 (5 bases). V gave up 3 bases and J gave up 12 bases, with 8 bases separating them. Germline CDR1 reads LNHDA; CDR2 reads SQIVND (reference sequence). The CDR3 has 11 residues. Combining the CDR3 with reference TRBV19 and TRBJ1-4 gives the whole variable domain DGGITQSPKYLFRKEGQNVTLSCEQNLNHDAMYWYRQDPGQGLRLIYYSQIVNDFQKGDIAEGYSVSREKKESFPLTVTSAQKNPTAFYLCASSMGRELFFGSGTQLSVL.

The chain links TRBV29-1 to TRBJ1-3; no definite D call. CDR3 length: 12 amino acids. Trimming cost V 1 base and J 4 bases, with 5 bases left between them. Germline V gives CDR1 SQVTM, CDR2 ANQGSEA. The CDR3 coding sequence is TGCAGCGTTGAAGTATCCGGAAACACCATATATTTT. Translated: CSVEVSGNTIYF.

The genes are TRBV6-2 or TRBV6-3 and TRBJ2-3, with D maybe TRBD1 (6 bases). Germline values: CDR1 MNHEY, CDR2 SVGEGT. Deletions cut 6 bases from V and 0 bases from J, with 16 bases between. The CDR3 contains 16 residues. The CDR3 sequence: CASSPGTLTSTDTQYF. The DNA of the CDR3 is TGTGCCAGCAGCCCGGGGACACTGACTAGCACAGATACGCAGTATTTT.

In DNA form, the CDR3 reads TGTGCCAGCAGCTTGGCAGGGTCCGGGACAGAGAACACTGAAGCTTTCTTT. Translation gives CASSLAGSGTENTEAFF. This chain uses TRBV5-5 with TRBJ1-1; 7 nucleotides align to TRBD1. Trimming removed 0 bases from V and 1 base from J; junction bases left unmatched: 9. The germline CDR1 and CDR2 sequences are SGHKS and YYEKEE (reference sequence). The CDR3 sequence is 17 residues long.

The gene calls are TRBV5-1 and TRBJ1-2; 7 bases align to TRBD1. V lost 3 bases, J lost 2 bases, and 13 bases stayed unmatched. Germline values: CDR1 SGHRS, CDR2 YFSETQ. This CDR3 has 17 amino acids. This chain's CDR3 is CASSYGTGVLQNYGYTF. For the CDR3, the DNA is TGCGCCAGCAGCTATGGTACAGGGGTCTTGCAAAACTATGGCTACACCTTC.

This chain joins TRBV10-2 and TRBJ1-2; weak D call: TRBD1 (5 bases). This CDR3 contains 13 residues. Deletions cut 2 bases from V and 5 bases from J, with 9 bases between. The V gene's germline CDR1 is WSHSY and CDR2 SAAADI. The CDR3 DNA follows: TGCGCCAGCAGTGAGACGGGGGTTTATGGCTACACCTTC. This codes for CASSETGVYGYTF.

The chain joins TRBV12-3 or TRBV12-4 to TRBJ2-3; D is undetermined. The ends were cut back, 8 bases at V and 1 base at J, with 10 bases in the middle. The CDR3 has 13 amino acids. CDR3 DNA: TGTGCCAGCGGGCCCCACCGCACAGATACGCAGTATTTT. Translation: CASGPHRTDTQYF.

A few counts support this clone. The chain couples TRBV19 to TRBJ2-7, with D possibly being TRBD2 (7 bases). The CDR3 is made up of 15 amino acids. Trimming took off 8 bases at V and 6 bases at J, with 23 bases between the two ends. Germline CDR1 reads LNHDA; CDR2 reads SQIVND (reference sequence). The CDR3 sequence is CASAGGREGTREQYF. CDR3 bases: TGTGCCAGTGCTGGGGGCAGGGAGGGGACTCGCGAGCAGTACTTC.

J is TRBJ1-1 and V is TRBV13; D call uncertain. CDR1 PRHDT and CDR2 FYEKMQ come from the germline V gene (reference sequence). This CDR3 has 11 amino acids. V lost 7 bases and J 8 bases, leaving 11 bases between the germline ends. CDR3 sequence reads: CASNRGLEAFF. CDR3 nucleotides: TGTGCCAGCAACCGAGGACTGGAAGCTTTCTTT.

CDR3 bases: TGTGCTAGTGGTTTGACACGCACTACCTCTGGAAACACCATATATTTT. Translating it yields CASGLTRTTSGNTIYF. This sequence joins TRBV12-5 and TRBJ1-3, with D uncertain. V was trimmed by 2 bases and J by 0 bases, leaving 11 bases between them. CDR1 and CDR2 (germline): LGHNT, FRNRAP. The CDR3 is 16 amino acids.

This clone was seen only a few times. V gene TRBV27 combines with J gene TRBJ1-1, with 8 bases that match TRBD1. The CDR3 has 13 residues. V shed 10 bases and J 1 base; nucleotides not matched to a gene: 5. Germline V gene lookup returns CDR1 MNHEY and CDR2 SMNVEV (reference sequence). The CDR3: CATRDRRNTEAFF. The CDR3, as DNA: TGTGCCACCAGGGACAGGAGGAACACTGAAGCTTTCTTT.

This clone was detected once. The chain recombines TRBV7-6 with TRBJ2-1; 7 bases are a match to TRBD2. With V trimmed by 0 bases and J by 4 bases, 9 bases remained unmatched. This CDR3 region has 17 residues. Germline V gene sequence: CDR1 SGHVS, CDR2 FNYEAQ. The CDR3 DNA sequence: TGTGCCAGCAGCTTAGCAGGGTTAGCGGGCTATTACAATGAGCAGTTCTTC. This gives the protein CASSLAGLAGYYNEQFF.

This clone has only a few counts. The CDR3 coding sequence is TGTGCCAGCAGTTACCCTGAGGGGGCTAAAGAGACCCAGTACTTC. Protein: CASSYPEGAKETQYF. The chain has TRBV6-6 and TRBJ2-5, with TRBD1 matching over 7 bases. The CDR3 has 15 residues. Germline assignment: CDR1 MNHNY and CDR2 SVGAGI (reference sequence). Trimming took 2 bases from V and 3 from J; bases not matched to a gene: 6.

This clone is a singleton in its sample. The chain carries TRBV19 and TRBJ1-2; a possible D gene is TRBD1 (5 bases). This CDR3 is built from 13 residues. Germline-derived CDR1 and CDR2 are LNHDA and SQIVND (reference sequence). V lost 8 bases to trimming and J lost 0 bases, with 10 bases between them. The DNA of the CDR3 is TGTGCCAGTGCGGACACCGCTAACTATGGCTACACCTTC. Its translation is CASADTANYGYTF.

The chain recombines TRBV2 with TRBJ1-4; 7 nucleotides agree with TRBD1. The CDR3 is 13 residues long. Germline values: CDR1 SNHLY, CDR2 FYNNEI. Losses at the gene ends were 11 bases for V and 8 bases for J; bases not matched to a gene: 11. The CDR3 is CAGETGFGEKLFF. CDR3 coding DNA: TGTGCCGGGGAGACAGGGTTTGGGGAAAAACTGTTTTTT.

This clone was recorded only once. Other DNA sequences in the same sample also yield this CDR3. This chain links TRBV6-5 with TRBJ2-7, with TRBD1 matching over 9 bases. This CDR3 region has 15 residues. V lost 0 bases and J lost 1; bases outside the gene matches: 1. Germline values: CDR1 MNHEY, CDR2 SVGAGI. CDR3 nucleotides: TGTGCCAGCAGTTACTCTGGGACAGGGTCCTACGAGCAGTACTTC. The encoded protein is CASSYSGTGSYEQYF.

The V gene is TRBV7-6, the J gene TRBJ1-4, with a tentative D call TRBD1 (5 bases). This CDR3 has 11 residues. The germline V gene has CDR1 SGHVS and CDR2 FNYEAQ. Trimming cost V 6 bases and J 13 bases, with 12 bases left between them. DNA for the CDR3: TGTGCCAGCAGTCCGGGGACTAGACTGTTTTTT. Translating gives CASSPGTRLFF.

V gene TRBV18 combines with J gene TRBJ1-1, with 8 bases aligning to TRBD1. Per germline, CDR1 KGHSH and CDR2 LQKENI. V lost 3 bases to trimming and J lost 0 bases; unmatched junction nucleotides: 3. The CDR3 loop spans 15 amino acids. CDR3 sequence (DNA): TGTGCCAGCTCACCCTTACAGGGGGTGAACACTGAAGCTTTCTTT. Amino acids: CASSPLQGVNTEAFF.

V gene TRBV19 combines with J gene TRBJ1-1; D remains unclear. This CDR3 spans 14 amino acids. Germline V CDR1 and CDR2: LNHDA, SQIVND (reference sequence). Between the trimmed V and J ends, which lost 4 bases and 2 bases, there was a span of 11 bases. Here the CDR3 reads CASSTGRDNTEAFF. CDR3 coding DNA: TGTGCCAGTAGTACCGGGAGGGATAACACTGAAGCTTTCTTT.

V and J are TRBV5-1 and TRBJ2-7; TRBD1 agrees at 10 bases. The germline V gene has CDR1 SGHRS and CDR2 YFSETQ. Germline trimming cut 0 bases from V and 4 bases from J; bases unmatched to any gene: 7. CDR3 size: 16 residues. Written as DNA, the CDR3 is TGCGCCAGCAGCTTGGCTTCCGGACAGGGGGATTACGAGCAGTACTTC. It specifies CASSLASGQGDYEQYF.

V gene TRBV9 combines with J gene TRBJ2-3, with a weak D call TRBD2 (5 bases). V was clipped by 4 bases and J by 4 bases, with 22 bases between them. The CDR3 runs 17 residues. Germline values: CDR1 SGDLS, CDR2 YYNGEE. The CDR3 coding sequence is TGTGCCAGCAGCCCTCGGACTGAAACCATAATACCAGATACGCAGTATTTT. Protein product: CASSPRTETIIPDTQYF.